The rows below give T cell receptor beta chains drawn from one sample of a study of early T cells in non-severe SARS-CoV-2 infection. TCRdb reprocessed the 5' RACE reads via MiXCR and lists one record per CDR3 protein. The sample has over 50,000 distinct CDR3 sequences; approximately 11% are singletons. The material sequenced was whole blood. The receptors were sampled from an adult who was a healthcare worker with PCR-confirmed SARS-CoV-2 infection or an uninfected control (not recorded which). The CDR3 runs from the conserved cysteine through the conserved F or W. A D gene is named only where the DNA matches it firmly. For some rows the clone size is stated as once, few or many, or as a class when expanded; others skip it.

DNA | CDR3 | J | V | D | size
TGTGCCAGCAGCTTCCACAGGGGTATGCCCCTCCACTTT | CASSFHRGMPLHF | TRBJ1-6 | TRBV5-5 | TRBD1 | many
TGTGCCAGCAGCCAACGGAGGACGGGTGAAAAACTGTTTTTT | CASSQRRTGEKLFF | TRBJ1-4 | TRBV6-5 | . | few
TGTGCCAGCGCGAGCGGGGGGCGCCCCCAGTATTTT | CASASGGRPQYF | TRBJ2-3 | TRBV14 | TRBD2 | .
TGTGCCAGCAGCTTAACAACAGGGGAGAACACTGAAGCTTTCTTT | CASSLTTGENTEAFF | TRBJ1-1 | TRBV7-9 | TRBD1 | many
TGCAGTGCTAGGCCTTGGCGGACTCTTTCCTACGAGCAGTACTTC | CSARPWRTLSYEQYF | TRBJ2-7 | TRBV20-1 | . | .
TGTGCCAGCAGCCGAGGGCCTTCACCCCTCCACTTT | CASSRGPSPLHF | TRBJ1-6 | TRBV7-9 | . | many
TGTGCCAGCAGTCCTCCTAGCTCCTACAATGAGCAGTTCTTC | CASSPPSSYNEQFF | TRBJ2-1 | TRBV7-4 | . | .
TGTGCCAGCAGTCTCCTAGGAGGTGAGCAGTTCTTC | CASSLLGGEQFF | TRBJ2-1 | TRBV12-3/TRBV12-4 | . | many
TGTGCCAGCACCGGGGATACAGCCCAGCATTTT | CASTGDTAQHF | TRBJ1-5 | TRBV6-6 | . | few
TGTGCCAGCAGTTCTTATCGGGATGAGCAGTTCTTC | CASSSYRDEQFF | TRBJ2-1 | TRBV6-5 | . | .
TGTGCCAGCAGCTTTAAGGACTTCGGGGGCAATGAGCAGTTCTTC | CASSFKDFGGNEQFF | TRBJ2-1 | TRBV7-2 | . | .
TGCAGCGTTGACCACCAAGAGACCCAGTACTTC | CSVDHQETQYF | TRBJ2-5 | TRBV29-1 | . | few
TGCAGCGGCCGCCAGGGTCGCACAGATACGCAGTATTTT | CSGRQGRTDTQYF | TRBJ2-3 | TRBV29-1 | . | .
TGTGCCAGCGTGCGAACAGTCTTCGAAGGTGATTCACCCCTCCACTTT | CASVRTVFEGDSPLHF | TRBJ1-6 | TRBV2 | . | many
TGTGCCAGCAGTTCCGGACAGGGTTTTTTCTACGAGCAGTACTTC | CASSSGQGFFYEQYF | TRBJ2-7 | TRBV12-3/TRBV12-4 | TRBD1 | many
TGTGCCAGCAGCAGCACTAGCTTGAATACGCAGTATTTT | CASSSTSLNTQYF | TRBJ2-3 | TRBV7-9 | . | many
TGCGCCAGCTCCGGGGGAGGAGGGCCCCAGCATTTT | CASSGGGGPQHF | TRBJ1-5 | TRBV10-2 | . | few
TGTGCCAGCGGACTAGCCCCACCCTACGAGCAGTACTTC | CASGLAPPYEQYF | TRBJ2-7 | TRBV11-2 | TRBD2 | many
TGTGCCAGCAGCCAAACAGGGAAAGGCTATGGCTACACCTTC | CASSQTGKGYGYTF | TRBJ1-2 | TRBV3-1 | . | few
TGTGCCAGCAGCCAAGACCGAGCGGGGGGGCTTAGGAATGAGCAGTTCTTC | CASSQDRAGGLRNEQFF | TRBJ2-1 | TRBV3-1 | TRBD2 | many
TGTGCCACCAGCAGAGCCGGGGTTAACACGGCTTTCTTT | CATSRAGVNTAFF | TRBJ1-1 | TRBV15 | . | many
TGTGCCAGCAGCCCCACCGGGACAGGGAACACTGAAGCTTTCTTT | CASSPTGTGNTEAFF | TRBJ1-1 | TRBV12-3/TRBV12-4 | TRBD1 | .
TGTGCCAGCAGCCCTTTAGCGGGGCGCGGGCACGAGCAGTACTTC | CASSPLAGRGHEQYF | TRBJ2-7 | TRBV6-6 | TRBD2 | .
TGCGCCAGCAGCTTTGGGGCCTTCACAGATACGCAGTATTTT | CASSFGAFTDTQYF | TRBJ2-3 | TRBV5-1 | . | many
TGTGCCAGCAGTCCCCCCCCGCGGGGGGGCCATATGCCAGATACGCAGTATTTT | CASSPPPRGGHMPDTQYF | TRBJ2-3 | TRBV6-1 | TRBD2 | few
TGTGCCAGCACCCGAGGGGACAACTTGAACACTGAAGCTTTCTTT | CASTRGDNLNTEAFF | TRBJ1-1 | TRBV5-5 | . | .
TGTGCCAGTAGTATTGCAAGGGAGTGGTCCGGGGAGCTGTTTTTT | CASSIAREWSGELFF | TRBJ2-2 | TRBV19 | . | .
TGTGCCAGCATGGTTGCAGAGAACACTGAAGCTTTCTTT | CASMVAENTEAFF | TRBJ1-1 | TRBV7-8 | . | .
TGTGCCAGCAATAGAGGCCGGAGCTATGGCTACACCTTC | CASNRGRSYGYTF | TRBJ1-2 | TRBV12-3/TRBV12-4 | . | .
TGCAGCGTTGCTGTGACAGGGACGCGCGAGACCCAGTACTTC | CSVAVTGTRETQYF | TRBJ2-5 | TRBV29-1 | TRBD1 | .
TGTGCCAGCAGCTTACTGGGTCCTCGTAATTCACCCCTCCACTTT | CASSLLGPRNSPLHF | TRBJ1-6 | TRBV7-2 | . | many
TGCAGCGTTGACACTAGCGGGGTCTACAATGAGCAGTTCTTC | CSVDTSGVYNEQFF | TRBJ2-1 | TRBV29-1 | TRBD2 | few
TGCAGTGCTAGCCGATCGCGACAGAGTAATTCACCCCTCCACTTT | CSASRSRQSNSPLHF | TRBJ1-6 | TRBV20-1 | . | .
TGCAGTGCTAGCGCTCTGGCGGGGGGGACAGATACGCAGTATTTT | CSASALAGGTDTQYF | TRBJ2-3 | TRBV20-1 | TRBD2 | many
TGTGCCAGCTCGCGCGAACAGGGAGAAGTTTCACCCCTCCACTTT | CASSREQGEVSPLHF | TRBJ1-6 | TRBV18 | . | .
TGTGCCAGCAGTGGTTGGGGAGGGGCCCGAAGGGGTTCCTATGGCTACACCTTC | CASSGWGGARRGSYGYTF | TRBJ1-2 | TRBV12-3/TRBV12-4 | . | many
TGTGCCAGCAGTCTAGGTCGGGGGGCTGGCGACTACGAGCAGTACTTC | CASSLGRGAGDYEQYF | TRBJ2-7 | TRBV12-3/TRBV12-4 | . | few
TGTGCCAGCAGCTTATCTGGCAGTTTAGGCACAGATACGCAGTATTTT | CASSLSGSLGTDTQYF | TRBJ2-3 | TRBV7-2 | . | many
TGCGCCAGCACAACCCCCGCGGGGACCAGCTCCTACGAGCAGTACTTC | CASTTPAGTSSYEQYF | TRBJ2-7 | TRBV10-1 | . | .